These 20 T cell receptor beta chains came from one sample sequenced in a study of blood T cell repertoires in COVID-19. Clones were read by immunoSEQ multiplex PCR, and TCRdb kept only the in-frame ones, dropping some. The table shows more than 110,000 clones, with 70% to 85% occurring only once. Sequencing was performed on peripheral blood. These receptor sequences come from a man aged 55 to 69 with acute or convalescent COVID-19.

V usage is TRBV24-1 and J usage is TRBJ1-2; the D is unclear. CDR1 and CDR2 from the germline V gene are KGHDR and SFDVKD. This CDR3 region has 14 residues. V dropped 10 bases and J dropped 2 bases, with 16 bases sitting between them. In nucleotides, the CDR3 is TGTGCCACAGTCCTAGATGGCGTAAACTATGGCTACACCTTC. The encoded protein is CATVLDGVNYGYTF.

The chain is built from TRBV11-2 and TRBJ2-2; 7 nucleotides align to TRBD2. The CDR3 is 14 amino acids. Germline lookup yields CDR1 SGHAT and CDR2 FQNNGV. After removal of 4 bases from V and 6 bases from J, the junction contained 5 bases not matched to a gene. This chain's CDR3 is CASSYAAGAGELFF. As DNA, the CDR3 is TGTGCCAGCAGCTACGCTGCGGGAGCCGGGGAGCTGTTTTTT.

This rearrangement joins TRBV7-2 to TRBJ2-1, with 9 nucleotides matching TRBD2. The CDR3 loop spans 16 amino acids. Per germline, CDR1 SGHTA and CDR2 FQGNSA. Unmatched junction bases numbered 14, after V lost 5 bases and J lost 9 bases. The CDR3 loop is CASSPDAGGRGFEQFF. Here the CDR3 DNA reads TGTGCCAGCAGCCCCGATGCGGGCGGGAGGGGCTTTGAGCAGTTCTTC.

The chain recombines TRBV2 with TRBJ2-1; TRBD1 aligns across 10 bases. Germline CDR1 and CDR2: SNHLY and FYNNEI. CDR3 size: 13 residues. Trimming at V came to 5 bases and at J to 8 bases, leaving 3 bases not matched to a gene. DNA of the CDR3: TGTGCCAGCAGTTTGGACAGGGGGGATGAGCAGTTCTTC. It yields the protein CASSLDRGDEQFF.

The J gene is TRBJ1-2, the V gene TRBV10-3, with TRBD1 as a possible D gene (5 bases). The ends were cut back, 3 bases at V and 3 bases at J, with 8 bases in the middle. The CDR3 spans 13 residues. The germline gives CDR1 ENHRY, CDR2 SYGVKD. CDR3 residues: CAISDSGDYGYTF. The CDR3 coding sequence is TGTGCCATCAGTGATTCGGGGGACTATGGCTACACCTTC.

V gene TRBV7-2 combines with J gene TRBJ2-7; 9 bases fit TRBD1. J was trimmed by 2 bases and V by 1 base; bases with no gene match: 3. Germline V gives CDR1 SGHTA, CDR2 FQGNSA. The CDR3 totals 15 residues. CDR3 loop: CASSLEWDRAYEQYF. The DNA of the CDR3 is TGTGCCAGCAGCTTAGAGTGGGACAGGGCCTACGAGCAGTACTTC.

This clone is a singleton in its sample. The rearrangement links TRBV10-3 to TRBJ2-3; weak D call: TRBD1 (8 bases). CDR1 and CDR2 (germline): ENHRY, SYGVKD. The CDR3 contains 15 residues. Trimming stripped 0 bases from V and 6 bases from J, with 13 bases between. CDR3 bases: TGTGCCATCAGTGAGTCTGGACAGGGAGGGGATACGCAGTATTTT. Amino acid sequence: CAISESGQGGDTQYF.

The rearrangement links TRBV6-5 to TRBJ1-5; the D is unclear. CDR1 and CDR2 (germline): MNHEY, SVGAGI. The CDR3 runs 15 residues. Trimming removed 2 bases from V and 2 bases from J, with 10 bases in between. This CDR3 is CASSYGGFGNQPQHF. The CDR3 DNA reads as TGTGCCAGCAGTTACGGCGGTTTTGGCAATCAGCCCCAGCATTTT.

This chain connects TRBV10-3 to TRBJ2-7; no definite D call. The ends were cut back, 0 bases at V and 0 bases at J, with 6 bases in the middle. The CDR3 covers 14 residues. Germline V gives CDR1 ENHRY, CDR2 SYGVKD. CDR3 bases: TGTGCCATCAGTGAGTCGTCAGACTCCTACGAGCAGTACTTC. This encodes CAISESSDSYEQYF.

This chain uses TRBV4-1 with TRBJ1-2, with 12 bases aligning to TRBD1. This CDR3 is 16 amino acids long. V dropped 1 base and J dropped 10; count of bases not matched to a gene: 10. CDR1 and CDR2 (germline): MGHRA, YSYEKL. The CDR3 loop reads CASSQAGQGAFSDYTF. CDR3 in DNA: TGCGCCAGCAGCCAAGCGGGACAGGGGGCTTTTTCCGACTACACCTTC.

The DNA of the CDR3 is TGTGCCAGCAGCGGCGACAGGGTGTCTGGAAACACCATATATTTT. Encoded protein: CASSGDRVSGNTIYF. This chain joins TRBV9 and TRBJ1-3; 7 nucleotides agree with TRBD1. CDR3 length equals 15 residues. Germline CDR1 SGDLS, CDR2 YYNGEE. V lost 3 bases and J lost 1; bases outside the gene matches: 4.

This CDR3 reads CASSLGGTNEKLFF. Written as DNA, the CDR3 is TGTGCCAGCAGCTTGGGCGGAACTAATGAAAAACTGTTTTTT. The gene calls are TRBV5-4 and TRBJ1-4; D is unresolved. The CDR3 length is 14 residues. Germline V CDR1 and CDR2: SGHNT, YYREEE (reference sequence). Trimming removed 0 bases at V and 1 base at J, with 4 bases between.

The CDR3 here is CASSLAATSNGYTF. CDR3 in DNA: TGCGCCAGCAGCTTGGCCGCGACAAGTAATGGCTACACCTTC. This chain uses TRBV5-1 with TRBJ1-2; D gene unclear. This CDR3 contains 14 residues. CDR1 SGHRS and CDR2 YFSETQ come from the germline V gene. Trimming pared 0 bases from V and 6 bases from J, leaving 12 bases between.

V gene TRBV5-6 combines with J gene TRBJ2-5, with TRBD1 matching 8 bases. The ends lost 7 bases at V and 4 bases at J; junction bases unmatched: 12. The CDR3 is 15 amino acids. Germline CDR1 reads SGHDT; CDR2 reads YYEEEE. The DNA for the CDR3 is TGTGCCAGCGCCGGGGCAGGGGGCTGGAGAGAGACCCAGTACTTC. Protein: CASAGAGGWRETQYF. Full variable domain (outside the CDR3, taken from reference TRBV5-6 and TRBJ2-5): DAGVTQSPTHLIKTRGQQVTLRCSPKSGHDTVSWYQQALGQGPQFIFQYYEEEERQRGNFPDRFSGHQFPNYSSELNVNALLLGDSALYLCASAGAGGWRETQYFGPGTRLLVL.

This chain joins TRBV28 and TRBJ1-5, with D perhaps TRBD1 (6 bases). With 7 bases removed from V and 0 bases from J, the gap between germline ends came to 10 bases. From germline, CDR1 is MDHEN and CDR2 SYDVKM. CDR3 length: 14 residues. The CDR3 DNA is TGTGCCAGCATGAGGACAGCTAGCAATCAGCCCCAGCATTTT. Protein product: CASMRTASNQPQHF.

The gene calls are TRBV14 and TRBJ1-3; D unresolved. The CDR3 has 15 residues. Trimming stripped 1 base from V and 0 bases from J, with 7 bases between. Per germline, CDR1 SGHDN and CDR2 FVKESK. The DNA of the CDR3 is TGTGCCAGCAGCCAAGTAGGGAGCTCTGGAAACACCATATATTTT. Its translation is CASSQVGSSGNTIYF.

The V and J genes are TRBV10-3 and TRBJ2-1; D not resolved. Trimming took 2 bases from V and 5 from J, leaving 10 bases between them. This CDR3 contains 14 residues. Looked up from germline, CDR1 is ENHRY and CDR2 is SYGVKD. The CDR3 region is CAISEVGGDNEQFF. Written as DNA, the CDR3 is TGTGCCATCAGTGAGGTCGGCGGAGACAATGAGCAGTTCTTC.

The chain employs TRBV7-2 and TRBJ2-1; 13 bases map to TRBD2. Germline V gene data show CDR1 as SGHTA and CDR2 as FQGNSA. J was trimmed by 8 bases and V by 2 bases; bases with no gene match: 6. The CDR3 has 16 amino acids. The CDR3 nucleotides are TGTGCCAGCAGCTTATTCGCCGGACTAGCGGGAGATGAGCAGTTCTTC. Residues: CASSLFAGLAGDEQFF.

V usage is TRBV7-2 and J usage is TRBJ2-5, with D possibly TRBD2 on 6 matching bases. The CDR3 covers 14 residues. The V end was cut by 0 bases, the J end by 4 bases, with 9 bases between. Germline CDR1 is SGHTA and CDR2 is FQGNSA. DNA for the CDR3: TGTGCCAGCAGCTTAGCGCCCGGGAGAGAGACCCAGTACTTC. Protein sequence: CASSLAPGRETQYF.

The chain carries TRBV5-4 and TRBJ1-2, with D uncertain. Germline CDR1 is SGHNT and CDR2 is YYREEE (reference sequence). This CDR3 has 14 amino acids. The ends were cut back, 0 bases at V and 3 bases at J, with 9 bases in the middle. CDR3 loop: CASSLVGEDYGYTF. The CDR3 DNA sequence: TGTGCCAGCAGCTTGGTCGGAGAGGACTATGGCTACACCTTC.